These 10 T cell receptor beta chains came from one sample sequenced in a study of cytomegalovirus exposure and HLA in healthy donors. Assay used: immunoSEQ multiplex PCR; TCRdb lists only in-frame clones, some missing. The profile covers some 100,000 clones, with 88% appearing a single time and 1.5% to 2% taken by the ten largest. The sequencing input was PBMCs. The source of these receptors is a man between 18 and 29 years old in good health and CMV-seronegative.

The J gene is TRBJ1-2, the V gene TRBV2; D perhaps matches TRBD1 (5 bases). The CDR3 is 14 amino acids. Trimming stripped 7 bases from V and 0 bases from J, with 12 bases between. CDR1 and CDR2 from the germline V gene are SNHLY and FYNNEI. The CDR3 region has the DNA TGTGCCAGCAACCTAGACAGTACTAACTATGGCTACACCTTC. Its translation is CASNLDSTNYGYTF. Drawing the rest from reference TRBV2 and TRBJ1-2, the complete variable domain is EPEVTQTPSHQVTQMGQEVILRCVPISNHLYFYWYRQILGQKVEFLVSFYNNEISEKSEIFDDQFSVERPDGSNFTLKIRSTKLEDSAMYFCASNLDSTNYGYTFGSGTRLTVV.

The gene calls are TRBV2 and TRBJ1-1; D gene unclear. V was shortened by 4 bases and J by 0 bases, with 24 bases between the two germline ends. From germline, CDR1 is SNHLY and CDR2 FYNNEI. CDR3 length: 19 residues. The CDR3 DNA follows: TGTGCCAGCAGTGTTAGGGCGGGGAGGGAATCGATAATGAACACTGAAGCTTTCTTT. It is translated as CASSVRAGRESIMNTEAFF.

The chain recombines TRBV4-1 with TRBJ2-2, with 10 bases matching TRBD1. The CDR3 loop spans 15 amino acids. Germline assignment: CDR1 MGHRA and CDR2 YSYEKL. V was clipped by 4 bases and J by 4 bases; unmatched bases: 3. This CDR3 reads CASSRRQGATGELFF. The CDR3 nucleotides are TGCGCCAGCAGCCGCCGACAGGGGGCCACCGGGGAGCTGTTTTTT.

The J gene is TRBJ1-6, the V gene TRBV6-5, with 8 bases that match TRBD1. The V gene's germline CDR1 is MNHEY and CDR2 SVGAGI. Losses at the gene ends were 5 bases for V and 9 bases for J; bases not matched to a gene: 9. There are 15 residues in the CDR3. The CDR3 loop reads CASSTRTGSSSPLHF. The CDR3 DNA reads TGTGCCAGCAGTACGCGGACAGGGTCAAGTTCACCCCTCCACTTT.

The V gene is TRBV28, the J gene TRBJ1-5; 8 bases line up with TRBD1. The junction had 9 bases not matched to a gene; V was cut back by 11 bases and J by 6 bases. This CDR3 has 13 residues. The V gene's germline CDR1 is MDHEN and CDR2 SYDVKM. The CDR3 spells CAGRDRGSQPQHF. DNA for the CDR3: TGTGCCGGGAGAGACAGGGGTAGTCAGCCCCAGCATTTT. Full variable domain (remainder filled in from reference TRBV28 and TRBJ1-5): DVKVTQSSRYLVKRTGEKVFLECVQDMDHENMFWYRQDPGLGLRLIYFSYDVKMKEKGDIPEGYSVSREKKERFSLILESASTNQTSMYLCAGRDRGSQPQHFGDGTRLSIL.

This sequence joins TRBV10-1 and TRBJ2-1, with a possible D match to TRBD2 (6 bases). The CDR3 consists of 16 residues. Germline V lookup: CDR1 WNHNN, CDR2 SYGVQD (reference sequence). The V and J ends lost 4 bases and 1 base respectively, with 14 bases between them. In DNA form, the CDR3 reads TGCGCCAGCAGTGCCACCGGGAGAAGGTCCTACAATGAGCAGTTCTTC. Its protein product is CASSATGRRSYNEQFF.

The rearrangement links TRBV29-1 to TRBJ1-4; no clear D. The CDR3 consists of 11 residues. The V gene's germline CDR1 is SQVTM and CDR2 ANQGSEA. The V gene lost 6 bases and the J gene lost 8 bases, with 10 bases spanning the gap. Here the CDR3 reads CSVLSVEKLFF. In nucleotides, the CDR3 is TGCAGCGTCCTGTCGGTGGAAAAACTGTTTTTT.

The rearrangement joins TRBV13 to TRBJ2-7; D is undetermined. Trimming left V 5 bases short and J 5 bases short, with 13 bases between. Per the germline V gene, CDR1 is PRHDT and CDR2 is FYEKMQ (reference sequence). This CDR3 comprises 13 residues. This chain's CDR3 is CASSLADTDEQYF. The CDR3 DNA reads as TGTGCCAGCAGCCTCGCCGACACGGACGAGCAGTACTTC.

CDR3 sequence: CASSPRLAGGQETQYF. CDR3 coding DNA: TGTGCCAGCAGCCCGCGACTAGCGGGGGGCCAAGAGACCCAGTACTTC. This rearrangement joins TRBV7-2 to TRBJ2-5; 13 nucleotides line up with TRBD2. V was pared by 5 bases and J by 1 base, with 4 bases of the junction left unmatched. The germline gives CDR1 SGHTA, CDR2 FQGNSA. The CDR3 loop spans 16 amino acids.

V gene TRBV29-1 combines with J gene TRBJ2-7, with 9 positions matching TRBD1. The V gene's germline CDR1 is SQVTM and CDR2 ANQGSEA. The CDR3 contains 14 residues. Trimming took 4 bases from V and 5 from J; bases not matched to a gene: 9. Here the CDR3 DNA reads TGCAGCGTTGTGGGGACAGGGCGAACGGACGAGCAGTACTTC. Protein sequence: CSVVGTGRTDEQYF.